The text below deals with one T cell receptor beta chain. Antigen specificity is unknown. The germline gene is not matched at one end of the junction; a read error may be the cause. This entry is derived from a study of T cell repertoires in cytomegalovirus infection. TCRdb reprocessed the reads with MiXCR, giving one entry per CDR3 protein. The sample consists of approximately 300,000 distinct CDR3 sequences, around 25% of them appearing once. This receptor was taken from a human donor in good health (CMV status not recorded). Some clones in this sample may be carry-over from other donors' samples. The starting material was cultured PBMCs, obtained from culture after CMV antigen stimulation.

DNA for the CDR3: TGTGCCAGTAGTATTGGGGGGCTTCATAGCGATCAGCCCCAGCATTTT. Translated: CASSIGGLHSDQPQHF. This rearrangement joins TRBV19 to TRBJ1-5; the D gene is possibly TRBD1 (6 bases). The CDR3 runs to 16 residues. The V gene's germline CDR1 is LNHDA and CDR2 SQIVND (reference sequence). The full variable domain, completed using reference TRBV19 and TRBJ1-5, is DGGITQSPKYLFRKEGQNVTLSCEQNLNHDAMYWYRQDPGQGLRLIYYSQIVNDFQKGDIAEGYSVSREKKESFPLTVTSAQKNPTAFYLCASSIGGLHSDQPQHFGDGTRLSIL.